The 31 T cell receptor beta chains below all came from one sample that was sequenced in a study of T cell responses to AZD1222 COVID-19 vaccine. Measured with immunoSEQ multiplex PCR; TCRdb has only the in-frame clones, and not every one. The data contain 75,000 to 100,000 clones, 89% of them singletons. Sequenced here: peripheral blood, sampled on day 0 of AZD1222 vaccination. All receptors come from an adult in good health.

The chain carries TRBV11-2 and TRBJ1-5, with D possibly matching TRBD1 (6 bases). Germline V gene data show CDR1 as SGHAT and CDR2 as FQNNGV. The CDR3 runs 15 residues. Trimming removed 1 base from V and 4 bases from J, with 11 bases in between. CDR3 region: CASSLAGGPNQPQHF. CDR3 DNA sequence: TGTGCCAGCAGCTTAGCTGGGGGCCCTAATCAGCCCCAGCATTTT.

CDR3 amino acids: CASSYTVNTEAFF. Written as DNA, the CDR3 is TGTGCCAGCAGCTACACGGTGAACACTGAAGCTTTCTTT. The chain recombines TRBV12-3 or TRBV12-4 with TRBJ1-1; D gene ambiguous. CDR3 length: 13 residues. V lost 6 bases, J lost 0 bases, and 8 bases lay in between.

The CDR3: CASSPGAGGYTF. The CDR3 bases are TGTGCCAGCAGTCCCGGGGCGGGCGGCTACACCTTC. The chain recombines TRBV6-5 with TRBJ1-2; D possibly corresponds to TRBD1 (5 bases). V lost 5 bases and J 8 bases, leaving 12 bases between the germline ends. Germline lookup yields CDR1 MNHEY and CDR2 SVGAGI. The CDR3 runs to 12 residues.

CDR3 coding DNA: TGCGCCAGCAGCTTGACACCCGCTGGACGAGGGTCTTTTGGAAACACCATATATTTT. Protein: CASSLTPAGRGSFGNTIYF. This chain joins TRBV5-1 and TRBJ1-3; unclear D gene. V dropped 1 base and J dropped 3 bases, with 23 bases sitting between them. Germline-derived CDR1 and CDR2 are SGHRS and YFSETQ. The CDR3 length is 19 residues.

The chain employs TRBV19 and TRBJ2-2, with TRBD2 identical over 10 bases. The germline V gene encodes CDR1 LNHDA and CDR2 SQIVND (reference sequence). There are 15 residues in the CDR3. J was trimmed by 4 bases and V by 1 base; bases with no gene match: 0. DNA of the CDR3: TGTGCCAGTAGTATAGGGACTAGCGGCACCGGGGAGCTGTTTTTT. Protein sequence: CASSIGTSGTGELFF.

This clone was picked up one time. The CDR3 sequence is CASSFSAGWTDPESEAFF. The DNA of the CDR3 is TGTGCCAGCAGCTTCTCGGCAGGTTGGACGGACCCCGAGTCTGAAGCTTTCTTT. This chain links TRBV5-4 with TRBJ1-1; D is ambiguous. CDR1 SGHNT and CDR2 YYREEE come from the germline V gene (reference sequence). The CDR3 extends over 18 amino acids. With 2 bases removed from V and 6 bases from J, the gap between germline ends came to 26 bases.

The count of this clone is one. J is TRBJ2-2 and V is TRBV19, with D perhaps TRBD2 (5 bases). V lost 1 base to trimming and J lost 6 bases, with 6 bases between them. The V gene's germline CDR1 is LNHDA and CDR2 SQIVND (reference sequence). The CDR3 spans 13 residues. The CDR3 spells CASSIGRAGELFF. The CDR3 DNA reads TGTGCCAGTAGTATAGGGCGGGCCGGGGAGCTGTTTTTT.

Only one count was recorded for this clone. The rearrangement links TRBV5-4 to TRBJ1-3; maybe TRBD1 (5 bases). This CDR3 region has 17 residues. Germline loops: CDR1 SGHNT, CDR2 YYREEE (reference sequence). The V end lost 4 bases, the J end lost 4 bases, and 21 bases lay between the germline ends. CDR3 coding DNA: TGTGCCAGCAGCCCGGGTGGGGCCCGAGTCCCGGGAAACACCATATATTTT. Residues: CASSPGGARVPGNTIYF.

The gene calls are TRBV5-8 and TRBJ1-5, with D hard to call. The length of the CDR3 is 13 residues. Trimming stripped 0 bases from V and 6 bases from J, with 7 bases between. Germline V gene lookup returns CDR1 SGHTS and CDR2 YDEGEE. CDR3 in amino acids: CASSLGNGQPQHF. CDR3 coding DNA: TGTGCCAGCAGCTTGGGTAATGGTCAGCCCCAGCATTTT.

The CDR3 loop reads CASSPRGETQYF. In DNA form, the CDR3 reads TGTGCCAGCAGCCCCCGAGGGGAGACCCAGTACTTC. This chain links TRBV12-3 or TRBV12-4 with TRBJ2-5, with D perhaps TRBD2 (5 bases). V was pared by 6 bases and J by 5 bases, with 10 bases between. The CDR3 totals 12 residues.

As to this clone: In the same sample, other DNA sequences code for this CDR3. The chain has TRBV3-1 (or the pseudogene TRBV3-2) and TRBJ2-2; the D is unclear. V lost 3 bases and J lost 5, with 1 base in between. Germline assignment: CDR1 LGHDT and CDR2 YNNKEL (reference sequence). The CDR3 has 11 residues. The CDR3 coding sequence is TGTGCCAGCAGCCATACCGGGGAGCTGTTTTTT. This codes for CASSHTGELFF.

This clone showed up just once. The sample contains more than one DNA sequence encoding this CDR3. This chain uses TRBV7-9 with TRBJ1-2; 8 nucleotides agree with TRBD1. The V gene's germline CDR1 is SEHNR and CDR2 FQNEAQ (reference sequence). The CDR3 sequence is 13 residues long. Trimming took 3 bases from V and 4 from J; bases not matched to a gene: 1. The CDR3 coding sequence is TGTGCCAGCAGCTTCGGACAGGGCTATGGCTACACCTTC. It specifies CASSFGQGYGYTF.

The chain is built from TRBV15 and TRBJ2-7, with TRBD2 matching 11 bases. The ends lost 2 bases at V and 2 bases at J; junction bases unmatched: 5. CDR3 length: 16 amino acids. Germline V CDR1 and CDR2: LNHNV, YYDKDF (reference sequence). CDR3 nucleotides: TGTGCCACCAGCAGAAATCTAGCGGGGGGAACCTACGAGCAGTACTTC. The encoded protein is CATSRNLAGGTYEQYF.

The CDR3 region has the DNA TGCAGCGCTACAGAGGCAGGGAACGCCTACGAGCAGTACTTC. This sequence encodes CSATEAGNAYEQYF. This chain uses TRBV29-1 with TRBJ2-7, with a tentative D call TRBD1 (5 bases). The CDR3 sequence is 14 residues long. V was cut by 7 bases and J by 2 bases, with 18 bases left in between. Per germline, CDR1 SQVTM and CDR2 ANQGSEA.

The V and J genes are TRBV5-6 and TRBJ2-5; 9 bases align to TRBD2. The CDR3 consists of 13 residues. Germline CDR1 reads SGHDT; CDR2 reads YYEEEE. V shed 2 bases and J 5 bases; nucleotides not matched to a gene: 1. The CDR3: CASSFLAGETQYF. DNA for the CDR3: TGTGCCAGCAGCTTTCTAGCGGGGGAGACCCAGTACTTC.

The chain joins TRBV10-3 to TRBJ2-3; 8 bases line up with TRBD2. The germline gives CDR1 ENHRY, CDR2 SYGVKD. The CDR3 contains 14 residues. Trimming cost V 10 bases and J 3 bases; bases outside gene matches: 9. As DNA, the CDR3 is TGTGCCACCTCCCTTAGCGGGGAAACAGATACGCAGTATTTT. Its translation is CATSLSGETDTQYF.

DNA of the CDR3: TGTGCCAGCAGCTTGAACAGGTTTGGCGAGCAGTACTTC. Translation: CASSLNRFGEQYF. The V call is TRBV5-4, the J call TRBJ2-7; tentative D call: TRBD1 (5 bases). This CDR3 has 13 residues. The V end was cut by 1 base, the J end by 6 bases, with 11 bases between. CDR1 and CDR2 (germline): SGHNT, YYREEE (reference sequence).

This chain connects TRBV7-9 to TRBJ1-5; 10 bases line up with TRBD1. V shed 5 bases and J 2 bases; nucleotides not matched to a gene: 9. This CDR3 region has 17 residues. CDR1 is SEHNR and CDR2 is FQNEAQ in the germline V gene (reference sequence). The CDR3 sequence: CASSEGTGETRNQPQHF. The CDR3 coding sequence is TGTGCCAGCAGCGAGGGGACAGGGGAGACTCGCAATCAGCCCCAGCATTTT. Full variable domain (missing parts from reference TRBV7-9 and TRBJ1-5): DTGVSQNPRHKITKRGQNVTFRCDPISEHNRLYWYRQTLGQGPEFLTYFQNEAQLEKSRLLSDRFSAERPKGSFSTLEIQRTEQGDSAMYLCASSEGTGETRNQPQHFGDGTRLSIL.

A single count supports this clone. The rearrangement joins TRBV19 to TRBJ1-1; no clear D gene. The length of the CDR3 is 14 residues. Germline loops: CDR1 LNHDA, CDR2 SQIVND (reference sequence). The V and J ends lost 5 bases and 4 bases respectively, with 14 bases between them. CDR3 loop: CASSPTPGGTEAFF. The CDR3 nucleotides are TGTGCCAGTAGTCCAACCCCGGGAGGCACTGAAGCTTTCTTT.

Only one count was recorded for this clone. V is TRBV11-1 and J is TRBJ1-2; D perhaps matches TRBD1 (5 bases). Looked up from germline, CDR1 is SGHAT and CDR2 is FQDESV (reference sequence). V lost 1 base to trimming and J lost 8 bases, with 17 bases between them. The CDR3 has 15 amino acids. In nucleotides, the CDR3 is TGTGCCAGCAGCTTAGTGATGGGGACTCTTGACGGCTACACCTTC. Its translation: CASSLVMGTLDGYTF.

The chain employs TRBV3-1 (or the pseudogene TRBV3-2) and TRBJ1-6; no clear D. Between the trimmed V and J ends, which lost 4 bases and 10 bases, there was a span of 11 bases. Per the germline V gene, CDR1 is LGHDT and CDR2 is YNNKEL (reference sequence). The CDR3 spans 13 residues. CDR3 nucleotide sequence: TGTGCCAGCAGCCCCTCCCGAGGGTCACCCCTCCACTTT. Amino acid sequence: CASSPSRGSPLHF.

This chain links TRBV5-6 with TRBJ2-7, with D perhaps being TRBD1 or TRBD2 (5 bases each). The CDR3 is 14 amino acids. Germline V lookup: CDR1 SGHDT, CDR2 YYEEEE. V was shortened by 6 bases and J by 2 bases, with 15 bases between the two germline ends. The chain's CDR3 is CASNPGSNAYEQYF. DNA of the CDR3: TGTGCCAGCAATCCAGGGAGTAATGCCTACGAGCAGTACTTC.

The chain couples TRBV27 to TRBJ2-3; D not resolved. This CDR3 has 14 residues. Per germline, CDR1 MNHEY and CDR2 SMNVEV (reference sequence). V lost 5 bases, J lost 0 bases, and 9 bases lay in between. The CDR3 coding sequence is TGTGCCAGCAGTCCACGGATTAGCACAGATACGCAGTATTTT. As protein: CASSPRISTDTQYF.

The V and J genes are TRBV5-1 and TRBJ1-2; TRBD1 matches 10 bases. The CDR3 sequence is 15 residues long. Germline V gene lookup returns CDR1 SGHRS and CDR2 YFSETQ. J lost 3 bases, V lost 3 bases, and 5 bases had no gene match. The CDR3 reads CASSSPDRGHYGYTF. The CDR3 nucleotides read TGCGCCAGCAGCTCCCCTGACAGGGGGCACTATGGCTACACCTTC.

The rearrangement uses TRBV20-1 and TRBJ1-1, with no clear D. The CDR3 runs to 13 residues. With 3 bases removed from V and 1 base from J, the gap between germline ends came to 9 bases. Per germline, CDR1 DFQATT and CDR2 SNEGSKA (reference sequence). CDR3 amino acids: CSASYRGNTEAFF. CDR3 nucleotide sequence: TGCAGTGCTAGTTACAGAGGGAACACTGAAGCTTTCTTT.

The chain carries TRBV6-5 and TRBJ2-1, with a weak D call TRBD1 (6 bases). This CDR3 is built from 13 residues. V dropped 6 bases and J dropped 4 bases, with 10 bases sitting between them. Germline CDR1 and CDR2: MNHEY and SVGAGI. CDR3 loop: CASRVGQYNEQFF. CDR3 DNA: TGTGCCAGCAGGGTTGGACAGTACAATGAGCAGTTCTTC.

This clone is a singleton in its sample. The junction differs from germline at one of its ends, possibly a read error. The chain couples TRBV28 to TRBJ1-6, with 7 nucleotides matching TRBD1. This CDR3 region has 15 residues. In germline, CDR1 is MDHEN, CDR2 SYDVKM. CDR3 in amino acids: CASSRDRHYNSPLHF. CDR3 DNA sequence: TGTGCAAGCAGTAGGGACAGACACTATAATTCACCCCTCCACTTT.

CDR3 DNA sequence: TGTGCCAGCAGCCGAATGCGGGGGGCGGAGGAAGAGACCCAGTACTTC. This translates into CASSRMRGAEEETQYF. V is TRBV11-2 and J is TRBJ2-5; 8 nucleotides align to TRBD2. The CDR3 sequence is 16 residues long. After removal of 5 bases from V and 3 bases from J, the junction contained 11 bases not matched to a gene. Germline V CDR1 and CDR2: SGHAT, FQNNGV. Full variable domain (remainder filled in from reference TRBV11-2 and TRBJ2-5): EAGVAQSPRYKIIEKRQSVAFWCNPISGHATLYWYQQILGQGPKLLIQFQNNGVVDDSQLPKDRFSAERLKGVDSTLKIQPAKLEDSAVYLCASSRMRGAEEETQYFGPGTRLLVL.

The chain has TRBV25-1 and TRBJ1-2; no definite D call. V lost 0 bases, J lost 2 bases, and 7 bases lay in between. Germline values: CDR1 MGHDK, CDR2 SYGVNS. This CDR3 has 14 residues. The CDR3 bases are TGTGCCAGCAGTGAATATCACGGGAACTATGGCTACACCTTC. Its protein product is CASSEYHGNYGYTF.

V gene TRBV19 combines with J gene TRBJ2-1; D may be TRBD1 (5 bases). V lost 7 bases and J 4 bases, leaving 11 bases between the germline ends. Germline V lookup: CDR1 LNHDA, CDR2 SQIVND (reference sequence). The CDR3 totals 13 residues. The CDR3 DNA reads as TGTGCCAGTAAACAGGACCTATACAATGAGCAGTTCTTC. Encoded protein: CASKQDLYNEQFF.

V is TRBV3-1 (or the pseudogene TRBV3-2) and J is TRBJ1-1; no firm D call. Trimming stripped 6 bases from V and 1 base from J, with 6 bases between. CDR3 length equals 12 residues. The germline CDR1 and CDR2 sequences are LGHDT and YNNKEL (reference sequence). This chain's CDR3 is CASSRRNTEAFF. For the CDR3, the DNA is TGTGCCAGCAGTCGCAGGAACACTGAAGCTTTCTTT.